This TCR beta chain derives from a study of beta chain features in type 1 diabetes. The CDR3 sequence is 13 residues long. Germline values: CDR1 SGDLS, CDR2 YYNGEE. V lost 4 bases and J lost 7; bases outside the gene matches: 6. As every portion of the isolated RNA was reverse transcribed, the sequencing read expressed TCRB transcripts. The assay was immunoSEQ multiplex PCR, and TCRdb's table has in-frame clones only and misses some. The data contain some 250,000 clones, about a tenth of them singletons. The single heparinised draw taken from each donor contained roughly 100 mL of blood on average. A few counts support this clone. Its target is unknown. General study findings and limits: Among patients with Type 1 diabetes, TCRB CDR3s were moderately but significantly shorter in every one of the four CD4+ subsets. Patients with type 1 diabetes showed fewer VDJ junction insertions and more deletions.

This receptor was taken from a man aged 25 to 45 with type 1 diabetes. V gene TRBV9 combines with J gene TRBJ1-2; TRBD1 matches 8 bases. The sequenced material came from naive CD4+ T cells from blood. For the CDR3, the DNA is TGTGCCAGCAGCTCACAGGGGGAGGCTGGCTACACCTTC. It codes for CASSSQGEAGYTF.